This TCR beta chain was obtained from a study of T cells after posttransplantation cyclophosphamide. Study-level results: TRB clonality was highly associated with recipient CMV seropositivity and reactivation. Blood and skin or GI T cell repertoires showed limited TRB overlap. Later post-transplant blood repertoires were often dominated by donor CD8+ memory clones.

The naive gate required viable CD3+CD4+ or CD3+CD8+ cells with CCR7+CD45RA+CD45RO-CD95-CD27+CD28+ phenotype. Peripheral blood was collected from the related graft donor on the marrow donation day. Data came from immunoSEQ multiplex PCR; TCRdb stores just in-frame clones and leaves some out. Of around 31,000 clones detected, about 91% appear once; the ten largest clones hold around 0.1%. Remarks on this clone: Its antigen is currently unknown.

CDR3 length equals 14 residues. After removal of 5 bases from V and 4 bases from J, the junction contained 5 bases not matched to a gene. CDR1 is MNHEY and CDR2 is SVGAGI in the germline V gene. The sequencing input was naive CD4+ T cells sorted from blood. This clonotype was sampled from a man aged 25 to 45 in good health and a related stem cell transplant donor. The chain uses TRBV6-5 and TRBJ2-7; 10 bases agree with TRBD1. This chain's CDR3 is CASSRTGQGYEQYF. The CDR3, as DNA: TGTGCCAGCAGTCGTACGGGACAGGGGTACGAGCAGTACTTC.